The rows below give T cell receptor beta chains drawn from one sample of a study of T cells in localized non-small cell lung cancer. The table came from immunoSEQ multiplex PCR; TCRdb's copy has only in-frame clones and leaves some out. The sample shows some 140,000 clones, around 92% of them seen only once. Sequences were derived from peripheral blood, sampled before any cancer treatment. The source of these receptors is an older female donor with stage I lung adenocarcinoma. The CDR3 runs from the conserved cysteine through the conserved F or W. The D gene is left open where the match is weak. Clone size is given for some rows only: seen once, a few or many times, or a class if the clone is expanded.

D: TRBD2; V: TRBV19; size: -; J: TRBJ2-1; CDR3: CASSRTSGSSYNEQFF; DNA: TGTGCCAGTAGTAGGACTAGCGGAAGCTCCTACAATGAGCAGTTCTTC
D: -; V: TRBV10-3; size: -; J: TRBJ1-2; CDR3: CAISPTGWGYTF; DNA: TGTGCCATCAGTCCAACGGGCTGGGGCTACACCTTC
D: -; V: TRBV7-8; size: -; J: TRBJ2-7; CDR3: CASSLRRLPFSYEQYF; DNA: TGTGCCAGCAGTCTTCGTAGACTCCCGTTCTCCTACGAGCAGTACTTC
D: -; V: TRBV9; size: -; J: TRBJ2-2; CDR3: CASSVDTGELFF; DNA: TGTGCCAGCAGCGTAGACACCGGGGAGCTGTTTTTT
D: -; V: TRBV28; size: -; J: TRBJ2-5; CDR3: CAASGGGKTQYF; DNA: TGTGCCGCCTCGGGGGGCGGGAAGACCCAGTACTTC
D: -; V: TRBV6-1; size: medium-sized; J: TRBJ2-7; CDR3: CASSDTSYEQYF; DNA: TGTGCCAGCAGTGACACTTCCTACGAGCAGTACTTC
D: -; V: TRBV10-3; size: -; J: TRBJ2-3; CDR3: CAIRERVSTDTQYF; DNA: TGTGCCATCAGGGAGCGGGTTAGCACAGATACGCAGTATTTT
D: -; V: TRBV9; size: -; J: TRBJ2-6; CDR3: CASSPPEGGANVLTF; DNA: TGTGCCAGCAGCCCCCCGGAGGGCGGGGCCAACGTCCTGACTTTC
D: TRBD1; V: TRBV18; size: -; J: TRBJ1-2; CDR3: CASSPPGTGNYGYTF; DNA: TGTGCCAGCTCACCCCCCGGGACAGGAAACTATGGCTACACCTTC
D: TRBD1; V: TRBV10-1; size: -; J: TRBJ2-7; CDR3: CASSGYPGTGESGEQYF; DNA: TGCGCCAGCAGTGGCTATCCCGGGACAGGGGAATCGGGCGAGCAGTACTTC
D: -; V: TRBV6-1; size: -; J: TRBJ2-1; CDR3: CASSASGTTNEQFF; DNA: TGTGCCAGCAGTGCCTCTGGGACCACCAATGAGCAGTTCTTC
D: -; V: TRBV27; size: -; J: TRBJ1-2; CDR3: CASSSGGRIYGYTF; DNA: TGTGCCAGCAGTTCGGGGGGCCGAATCTATGGCTACACCTTC
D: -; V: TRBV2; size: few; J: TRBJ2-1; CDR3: CASTRTGGAYNEQFF; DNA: TGTGCCAGCACCCGAACGGGGGGCGCTTACAATGAGCAGTTCTTC
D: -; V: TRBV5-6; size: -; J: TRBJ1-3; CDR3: CASSFSARSGNTIYF; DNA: TGTGCCAGCAGCTTCTCCGCACGCTCTGGAAACACCATATATTTT
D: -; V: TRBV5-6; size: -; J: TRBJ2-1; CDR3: CASSSTILEQFF; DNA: TGTGCCAGCAGCTCAACTATTCTTGAGCAGTTCTTC
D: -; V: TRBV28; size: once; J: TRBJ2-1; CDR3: CASSFGRGEQFF; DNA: TGTGCCAGCAGTTTCGGCCGGGGTGAGCAGTTCTTC
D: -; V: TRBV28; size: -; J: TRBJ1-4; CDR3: CASWHEKLFF; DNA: TGTGCCAGCTGGCATGAAAAACTGTTTTTT
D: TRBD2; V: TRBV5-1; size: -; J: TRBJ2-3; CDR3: CASNLNLAGAADTQYF; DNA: TGCGCCAGCAACTTGAATCTAGCGGGAGCCGCAGATACGCAGTATTTT
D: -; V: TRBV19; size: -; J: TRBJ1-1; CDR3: CASSARGVTEAFF; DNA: TGTGCCAGTAGTGCTAGGGGGGTCACTGAAGCTTTCTTT
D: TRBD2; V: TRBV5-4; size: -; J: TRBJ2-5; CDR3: CASSLRTSGAETQYF; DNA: TGTGCCAGCAGCTTACGGACTAGCGGAGCTGAGACCCAGTACTTC
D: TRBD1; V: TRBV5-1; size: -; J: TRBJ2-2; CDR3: CASRKDRGPLNTGELFF; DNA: TGCGCCAGCAGAAAGGACAGGGGCCCTCTAAACACCGGGGAGCTGTTTTTT
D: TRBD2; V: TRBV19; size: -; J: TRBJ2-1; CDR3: CASSMRGSGAISSYNEQFF; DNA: TGTGCCAGTAGTATGCGGGGGAGTGGGGCTATTAGCTCCTACAATGAGCAGTTCTTC
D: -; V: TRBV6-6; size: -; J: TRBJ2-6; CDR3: CASSYSEAGANVLTF; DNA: TGTGCCAGCAGTTACTCGGAGGCTGGGGCCAACGTCCTGACTTTC
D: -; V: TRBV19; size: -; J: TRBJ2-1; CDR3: CASSYLSHGNEQFF; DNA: TGTGCCAGTAGTTACCTCTCCCATGGTAATGAGCAGTTCTTC
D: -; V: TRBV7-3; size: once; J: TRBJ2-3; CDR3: CASSFSSDSTDTQYF; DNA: TGTGCCAGCAGCTTCTCTAGCGATAGCACAGATACGCAGTATTTT
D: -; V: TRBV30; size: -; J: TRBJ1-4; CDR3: CAWSVRGNEKLFF; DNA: TGTGCCTGGAGTGTGAGAGGGAACGAAAAACTGTTTTTT
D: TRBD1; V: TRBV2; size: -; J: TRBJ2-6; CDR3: CASSAIRGTGANVLTF; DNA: TGTGCCAGCAGCGCCATCAGGGGGACTGGGGCCAACGTCCTGACTTTC
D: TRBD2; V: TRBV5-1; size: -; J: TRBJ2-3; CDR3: CASSPGTSRYTQYF; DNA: TGCGCCAGCAGCCCGGGGACTAGCAGGTATACGCAGTATTTT
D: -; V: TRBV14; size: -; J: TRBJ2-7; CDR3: CASSREIYEQYF; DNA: TGTGCCAGCAGCAGGGAAATCTACGAGCAGTACTTC
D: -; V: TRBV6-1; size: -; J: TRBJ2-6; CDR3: CATTAGALGANVLTF; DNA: TGTGCCACGACAGCTGGGGCGCTTGGGGCCAACGTCCTGACTTTC
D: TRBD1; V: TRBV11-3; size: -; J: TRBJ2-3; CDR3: CASSSRQGGSSTDTQYF; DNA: TGTGCCAGCAGCTCGAGACAGGGGGGCTCTAGCACAGATACGCAGTATTTT
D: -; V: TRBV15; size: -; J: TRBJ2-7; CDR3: CATSTGIEQYF; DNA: TGTGCCACCAGCACGGGGATTGAGCAGTACTTC
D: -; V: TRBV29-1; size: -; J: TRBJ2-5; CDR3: CSVEEVAQYF; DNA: TGCAGCGTTGAGGAGGTAGCCCAGTACTTC